Presented here are 28 T cell receptor beta chains from one specimen sequenced in a study of T cells in Graves' hyperthyroidism and ophthalmopathy. TCR beta CDR3 regions were amplified from RNA transcripts. A set of HTBI primers served as the primers for a first-round RT-PCR of the TCR CDR3. Each CDR3 protein is one row after TCRdb ran MiXCR on the multiplex PCR reads. The table records about 400,000 distinct CDR3 sequences, approximately 14% of them present only once. Sequencing was carried out using blood. These receptors were collected from a woman younger than 30 with Graves' hyperthyroidism that later progressed to Graves' ophthalmopathy.

Details on this clonotype: One junction end disagrees with the germline gene, perhaps due to a read error. The V call is TRBV5-4, the J call TRBJ1-1; perhaps TRBD1 as D (5 bases). Germline V lookup: CDR1 SGHNT, CDR2 YYREEE (reference sequence). This CDR3 has 13 amino acids. CDR3 coding DNA: TGTGCCAGAAGCTTGGGGGGGAACACTGAAGCTTTCTTT. Translation: CARSLGGNTEAFF.

This clonotype was seen at least ten times. The chain has TRBV28 and TRBJ2-4; D call uncertain. Trimming pared 5 bases from V and 0 bases from J, leaving 11 bases between. The germline CDR1 and CDR2 sequences are MDHEN and SYDVKM. The CDR3 has 15 amino acids. In DNA, the CDR3 is TGTGCCAGCAGTCCCGACCGGCTAGCCAAAAACATTCAGTACTTC. It specifies CASSPDRLAKNIQYF.

Ten or more counts support this clonotype. The CDR3 DNA is TGTGCCAGCAGCCGTCGGACTAGCGGGAGGGCCCCAGATACGCAGTATTTT. Its translation is CASSRRTSGRAPDTQYF. V usage is TRBV7-2 and J usage is TRBJ2-3; TRBD2 agrees at 15 bases. The CDR3 contains 17 residues. CDR1 and CDR2 (germline): SGHTA, FQGNSA. The V and J ends lost 5 bases and 4 bases, in that order; junction bases with no gene match: 7.

This clonotype was recorded at least ten times. The rearrangement uses TRBV20-1 and TRBJ2-7, with 10 bases aligning to TRBD1. The V gene end was trimmed by 3 bases and the J gene end by 6 bases; junction bases not matched to a gene: 2. CDR1 is DFQATT and CDR2 is SNEGSKA in the germline V gene (reference sequence). This CDR3 has 12 residues. The CDR3 spells CSASGTGVEQYF. For the CDR3, the DNA is TGCAGTGCTAGTGGGACAGGGGTCGAGCAGTACTTC.

This chain connects TRBV29-1 to TRBJ2-3; 9 nucleotides match TRBD1. The junction had 2 bases not matched to a gene; V was cut back by 1 base and J by 0 bases. The CDR3 runs 15 residues. Germline CDR1 SQVTM, CDR2 ANQGSEA. In nucleotides, the CDR3 is TGCAGCGTTGAAGGGACAGGGGTGAGCACAGATACGCAGTATTTT. Translating gives CSVEGTGVSTDTQYF.

V is TRBV5-6 and J is TRBJ2-1; tentatively, D is TRBD1 (6 bases). The germline V gene has CDR1 SGHDT and CDR2 YYEEEE. Deletions cut 5 bases from V and 4 bases from J, with 16 bases between. CDR3 length: 15 amino acids. The CDR3 DNA follows: TGTGCCAGCAGTTTCTCAGGGGAATGGTACAATGAGCAGTTCTTC. Its translation: CASSFSGEWYNEQFF.

This clonotype was seen more than once but under ten times. The V and J genes are TRBV28 and TRBJ2-6, with TRBD2 matching over 7 bases. Germline CDR1 reads MDHEN; CDR2 reads SYDVKM. V gave up 3 bases and J gave up 2 bases; unmatched junction bases: 4. The CDR3 runs to 16 residues. DNA for the CDR3: TGTGCCAGCAGTTTTACAGCGGGGCCTGGGGCCAACGTCCTGACTTTC. Translation: CASSFTAGPGANVLTF.

This clonotype was recorded at least ten times. Written as DNA, the CDR3 is TGTGCCAGCAGCTCCGACAGGGCTGGGGAGACCCAGTACTTC. This translates into CASSSDRAGETQYF. This sequence joins TRBV5-6 and TRBJ2-5; the match to TRBD1 covers 7 bases. Per germline, CDR1 SGHDT and CDR2 YYEEEE. There are 14 residues in the CDR3. The V and J ends lost 3 bases and 5 bases, in that order; junction bases with no gene match: 7.

This clonotype was counted ten times or more. The chain carries TRBV2 and TRBJ1-5; D not resolved. The germline CDR1 and CDR2 sequences are SNHLY and FYNNEI. The CDR3 has 15 residues. The V end was cut by 2 bases, the J end by 0 bases, with 8 bases between. The CDR3, as DNA: TGTGCCAGCAGTGAATATGGCAATAGCAATCAGCCCCAGCATTTT. As protein: CASSEYGNSNQPQHF.

This clonotype has a count of ten or more. The chain is built from TRBV28 and TRBJ2-7; 14 bases map to TRBD2. CDR3 length: 16 residues. Germline-derived CDR1 and CDR2 are MDHEN and SYDVKM. Trimming cost V 5 bases and J 3 bases; bases outside gene matches: 6. CDR3 coding DNA: TGTGCCAGCAGTAGCCCGGGACTAGCGGGGGACTACGAGCAGTACTTC. Translation: CASSSPGLAGDYEQYF. Together with reference TRBV28 and TRBJ2-7, the CDR3 gives the full variable domain: DVKVTQSSRYLVKRTGEKVFLECVQDMDHENMFWYRQDPGLGLRLIYFSYDVKMKEKGDIPEGYSVSREKKERFSLILESASTNQTSMYLCASSSPGLAGDYEQYFGPGTRLTVT.

This clonotype was observed at least ten times. The J gene is TRBJ2-7, the V gene TRBV5-1; D remains ambiguous. Germline V CDR1 and CDR2: SGHRS, YFSETQ. The CDR3 runs to 14 residues. Trimming left V 4 bases short and J 0 bases short, with 11 bases between. The CDR3 nucleotides read TGCGCCAGCAGCCTGCAACCGAGCTCCTACGAGCAGTACTTC. Translation: CASSLQPSSYEQYF.

This clonotype appeared a few times. V is TRBV30 and J is TRBJ2-5; TRBD1 aligns across 8 bases. With V trimmed by 5 bases and J by 0 bases, 8 bases remained unmatched. The length of the CDR3 is 15 residues. Germline assignment: CDR1 GTSNPN and CDR2 SVGIG (reference sequence). The CDR3, as DNA: TGTGCCTGGTCGAGGACAGGGTGGTACCAAGAGACCCAGTACTTC. This codes for CAWSRTGWYQETQYF.

J is TRBJ2-1 and V is TRBV2; TRBD1 is a possible D gene (5 bases). Germline loops: CDR1 SNHLY, CDR2 FYNNEI. The CDR3 sequence is 16 residues long. Trimming pared 1 base from V and 1 base from J, leaving 11 bases between. The CDR3 region is CASSEVPGQSYNEQFF. The CDR3 bases are TGTGCCAGCAGTGAAGTCCCAGGGCAGTCCTACAATGAGCAGTTCTTC.

There are many counts of this clonotype. CDR3 sequence: CASSPKGTGSLYEQYF. In nucleotides, the CDR3 is TGTGCCAGCAGCCCCAAGGGGACAGGCTCTCTCTACGAGCAGTACTTC. The chain has TRBV11-3 and TRBJ2-7; the match to TRBD1 covers 8 bases. J was trimmed by 3 bases and V by 5 bases; bases with no gene match: 12. This CDR3 region has 16 residues. Germline V lookup: CDR1 SGHNT, CDR2 YENEEA.

This clonotype was counted ten times or more. The V call is TRBV5-6, the J call TRBJ1-5; 8 bases line up with TRBD1. The CDR3 extends over 13 amino acids. V trimming: 4 bases; J trimming: 9 bases; junction bases outside the gene matches: 6. The germline CDR1 and CDR2 sequences are SGHDT and YYEEEE. CDR3 region: CASSRTGSRPQHF. Here the CDR3 DNA reads TGTGCCAGCAGCCGGACAGGGTCGCGGCCCCAGCATTTT.

A few counts support this clonotype. The chain links TRBV3-1 to TRBJ1-3; no definite D call. Germline V CDR1 and CDR2: LGHDT, YNNKEL (reference sequence). V dropped 2 bases and J dropped 1 base, with 15 bases sitting between them. CDR3 length equals 17 residues. CDR3 sequence: CASSQLGPFDSGNTIYF. The DNA of the CDR3 is TGTGCCAGCAGCCAATTAGGCCCCTTTGATTCTGGAAACACCATATATTTT.

This clonotype occurred many times. The rearrangement uses TRBV15 and TRBJ2-7, with 11 bases fitting TRBD2. Trimming at V came to 1 base and at J to 2 bases, leaving 7 bases not matched to a gene. This CDR3 is built from 17 residues. Germline V gives CDR1 LNHNV, CDR2 YYDKDF (reference sequence). CDR3 sequence reads: CATSRAPGSGRAYEQYF. CDR3 nucleotides: TGTGCCACCAGCAGAGCCCCGGGTAGCGGGAGGGCCTACGAGCAGTACTTC. Drawing the rest from reference TRBV15 and TRBJ2-7, the complete variable domain is DAMVIQNPRYQVTQFGKPVTLSCSQTLNHNVMYWYQQKSSQAPKLLFHYYDKDFNNEADTPDNFQSRRPNTSFCFLDIRSPGLGDTAMYLCATSRAPGSGRAYEQYFGPGTRLTVT.

This clonotype showed up just a few times. CDR3 sequence (DNA): TGTGCCAGCAGCCAAGATGATATTGCGGGAGGGTCCTACAATGAGCAGTTCTTC. The encoded protein is CASSQDDIAGGSYNEQFF. The rearrangement uses TRBV3-1 and TRBJ2-1; 9 bases are shared with TRBD2. In germline, CDR1 is LGHDT, CDR2 YNNKEL (reference sequence). The CDR3 totals 18 residues. The J segment lost 1 base and the V segment lost 0 bases, leaving 7 bases of the junction unmatched.

The chain employs TRBV27 and TRBJ2-3; D is ambiguous. The CDR3 covers 12 residues. Trimming shortened V by 5 bases and J by 0 bases, and 3 bases separated the two germline ends. The germline gives CDR1 MNHEY, CDR2 SMNVEV (reference sequence). The CDR3 spells CASSASTDTQYF. As DNA, the CDR3 is TGTGCCAGCAGTGCTAGCACAGATACGCAGTATTTT.

This clonotype was picked up a small number of times. The chain uses TRBV7-8 and TRBJ2-5; 9 bases fit TRBD2. V was pared by 4 bases and J by 1 base, with 13 bases of the junction left unmatched. Germline V gene sequence: CDR1 SGHVS, CDR2 FQNEAQ. The CDR3 runs 18 residues. The CDR3: CASSSKIRGLAPQETQYF. CDR3 sequence (DNA): TGTGCCAGCAGCTCAAAGATCCGGGGACTAGCACCCCAAGAGACCCAGTACTTC. Looking up the rest from reference TRBV7-8 and TRBJ2-5 gives the full variable domain: GAGVSQSPRYKVAKRGQDVALRCDPISGHVSLFWYQQALGQGPEFLTYFQNEAQLDKSGLPSDRFFAERPEGSVSTLKIQRTQQEDSAVYLCASSSKIRGLAPQETQYFGPGTRLLVL.

This clonotype was detected only a few times. The chain joins TRBV5-4 to TRBJ1-2, with 7 bases identical to TRBD1. The CDR3 runs 15 residues. J gave up 2 bases and V 1 base, and 5 bases lay outside the gene matches. Looked up from germline, CDR1 is SGHNT and CDR2 is YYREEE (reference sequence). The CDR3 DNA is TGTGCCAGCAGCTTGTACACAGGGGACAACTATGGCTACACCTTC. The encoded protein is CASSLYTGDNYGYTF.

This clonotype occurred many times. The chain uses TRBV28 and TRBJ2-7, with D unclear. V was clipped by 2 bases and J by 2 bases, with 10 bases between them. The germline V gene encodes CDR1 MDHEN and CDR2 SYDVKM. The CDR3 extends over 14 amino acids. The CDR3 coding sequence is TGTGCCAGCAGTTTACGGCTCGGGCCCTACGAGCAGTACTTC. Translating it yields CASSLRLGPYEQYF.

The gene calls are TRBV4-1 and TRBJ1-1, with D hard to call. V was clipped by 1 base and J by 4 bases, with 13 bases between them. The CDR3 sequence is 15 residues long. The germline CDR1 and CDR2 sequences are MGHRA and YSYEKL. Here the CDR3 reads CASSQGAGGGTEAFF. The DNA for the CDR3 is TGCGCCAGCAGCCAAGGGGCCGGAGGAGGCACTGAAGCTTTCTTT.

This clonotype was observed at least ten times. The genes are TRBV28 and TRBJ1-2, with D maybe TRBD1 (5 bases). The CDR3 length is 15 residues. Germline CDR1 is MDHEN and CDR2 is SYDVKM. V lost 5 bases and J 2 bases, leaving 15 bases between the germline ends. CDR3 in DNA: TGTGCCAGCAGTCAAATGGGGGGAGGCAACTATGGCTACACCTTC. Protein sequence: CASSQMGGGNYGYTF.

In its sample, this clonotype was seen a few times. The chain combines TRBV30 with TRBJ2-1; TRBD2 agrees at 10 bases. The CDR3 consists of 15 residues. Germline V gene sequence: CDR1 GTSNPN, CDR2 SVGIG (reference sequence). This CDR3 reads CASESGRVSYNEQFF. DNA for the CDR3: TGTGCTTCAGAAAGCGGGAGGGTTTCCTACAATGAGCAGTTCTTC.

The chain uses TRBV6-2 or TRBV6-3 and TRBJ1-2; D possibly corresponds to TRBD1 (5 bases). Germline CDR1 is MNHEY and CDR2 is SVGEGT. V lost 5 bases and J lost 2, with 12 bases in between. The CDR3 has 14 residues. The CDR3 DNA is TGTGCCAGCAGTCCCGGGACGGAGAACTATGGCTACACCTTC. Amino acid sequence: CASSPGTENYGYTF.

At least ten counts were recorded for this clonotype. The chain is built from TRBV12-3 or TRBV12-4 and TRBJ2-7, with TRBD1 matching over 8 bases. The CDR3 runs 15 residues. The ends lost 5 bases at V and 2 bases at J; junction bases unmatched: 8. The CDR3 bases are TGTGCCAGCAGTACTCGACCGGACAGGGCCTACGAGCAGTACTTC. Amino acids: CASSTRPDRAYEQYF.

This clonotype was counted ten times or more. The chain uses TRBV6-2 or TRBV6-3 and TRBJ2-6; 9 bases are a match to TRBD1. The CDR3 contains 16 residues. The junction had 5 bases not matched to a gene; V was cut back by 4 bases and J by 4 bases. CDR1 and CDR2 (germline): MNHEY, SVGEGT. CDR3: CASSSGTGTGANVLTF. CDR3 coding DNA: TGTGCCAGCAGTTCCGGGACAGGGACCGGGGCCAACGTCCTGACTTTC.